Described below is a single T cell receptor beta chain sequence and its context. The antigen this receptor binds is unknown. Per-base qualities were not stored, and no clone one base away is much larger. The data stem from a study of vaccination and CD4 T cells after COVID-19 (dated by TCRdb to 2021 to 2024). The study in broad terms: Every convalescent patient had a positive nasal swab PCR test for SARS-CoV-2, with mild disease in 9 or 10 patients and severe disease in one. Control cultures received a CEFX viral epitope pool as the positive control, an HIV-1 Nef peptide pool as the negative control, or no peptide. The time from the second vaccine dose to post-vaccine blood sampling had a median of roughly 79 days and ranged from about 13 to 250 days. Six males and four females were included in the convalescent cohort, with two Hispanic individuals, seven Caucasians, two Asians and one multiracial person represented. Post-COVID blood samples were collected from convalescent patients a median of around 96 days after diagnosis, with a range of roughly 35 to 170 days. For stimulating the cultures, overlapping spike peptide pools were used, derived from SARS-CoV-2 as well as from the common cold coronaviruses HCoV-NL63, HCoV-OC43 and HCoV-229E. Each participant got two doses of either the Pfizer-BioNTech BNT162b2 vaccine (n=8) or the Moderna mRNA-1273 vaccine (n=2). In some eleven COVID-19 convalescent patients and a handful of infection-naive healthy vaccine recipients, researchers compared the spike-specific CD4+ TCR repertoire from before mRNA vaccination with the repertoire from after.

The sample's treatment or condition label, in plain terms: approximately 10-day PBMC culture with coronavirus spike peptide pools or control peptides (ViraFEST assay). The ViraFEST assay, used in the study, expanded antigen-specific T cells with peptide pools and then identified the expanded clonotypes through TCR sequencing. The convalescent patients' positive SARS-CoV-2 PCR tests were from March to December 2020, which was before the Alpha, Beta and Delta variants emerged in the United States. Over 1.5 million PBMCs per well were cultured in IMDM with roughly 5% human AB serum and roughly 10 IU/ml IL-2, plus 10 ug/ml peptide pools. Half of the culture medium was replaced with fresh IL-2-containing medium on days 3 and 7. Once the cells had been in culture for 9 to 10 days, the EasySep CD4+ T cell isolation kit was used to isolate CD4+ T cells by negative selection. PBMCs were separated from whole blood using Ficoll-Paque Plus gradient centrifugation and then either used fresh or cryopreserved at -140C. Triplicate wells were generally used for each culture condition.

Including cysteine and phenylalanine, the CDR3 has 14 amino acids. The DNA shown is the 42-base CDR3, in frame from base 1. From V the trimming removes 3 bases and from J it removes 7 bases, while the gene matches leave 8 bases of the junction unaccounted for. Library preparation used PCR. DNA from cultured CD4+ T cells was subjected to TCR sequencing with the Oncomine TCR Beta short-read assay at the Johns Hopkins FTIC core. The QIAamp micro DNA kit was used to extract genomic DNA from the cultured CD4+ T cells. Oncomine TCR Beta libraries from cultured CD4+ T cells were pooled using unique dual indexes and sequenced on an Illumina iSeq 100. The authors' analysis ran thus. Non-productive sequences were removed, and CDR3s not starting with C, not ending with F or W, or shorter than 7 amino acids were discarded. The MANAFEST web application was used to identify antigen-specific clonotypes by comparing peptide-stimulated wells against reference wells and other culture wells. An FDR below 0.05, an odds ratio above 5, and a productive frequency above 0.1% in at least two of three replicate wells were required for clones to be considered positive. A clonotype counted as cross-reactive if it showed significant expansion both in the SARS-CoV-2 spike wells and in at least one common cold coronavirus spike condition. Using R version 3.6.1, CDR3 homology was evaluated through Levenshtein distances (stringdist) along with unrooted phylogenetic trees (ape). TCRdb took the public reads, trimmed them with fastp at Q25, ran MiXCR for clone calling and kept in-frame beta chains. Identical CDR3 protein sequences are pooled into one entry, listed with their most common genes and DNA. TCRdb assigned the V and J calls; the authors' analysis was not used. In this sample the table shows 8,000 to 10,000 distinct CDR3 sequences, 30% to 40% of which occur a single time. The ten largest clones take up around 15% of the sample.

Overall study outcomes, separate from this receptor: The study included relatively few convalescent patients and did not analyze early timepoints after natural infection. Although the median number of SARS-CoV-2-reactive clonotypes went up from roughly 19 after infection to more than 30 after vaccination, the increase was not significant. Nearly all vaccine-specific clones in convalescent patients (304 of 307) were mono-reactive for SARS-CoV-2 spike rather than cross-reactive with common cold coronaviruses. Among convalescent patients, a median about 87% of the SARS-CoV-2-reactive clones seen after vaccination appeared only after vaccination, which suggests priming specific to the vaccine.

The sequencing input was CD4+ T cells from blood, cultured in vitro. This clonotype was obtained from a human donor who had recovered from COVID-19. The chain is assembled from TRBV12-3 or TRBV12-4 and TRBJ2-5; TRBD1 fits 7 bases in the junction. The DNA is as follows: TGTGCCAGCAGTTTTCAAGGGGGCGCAGGGACCCAGTACTTC. It encodes CASSFQGGAGTQYF.